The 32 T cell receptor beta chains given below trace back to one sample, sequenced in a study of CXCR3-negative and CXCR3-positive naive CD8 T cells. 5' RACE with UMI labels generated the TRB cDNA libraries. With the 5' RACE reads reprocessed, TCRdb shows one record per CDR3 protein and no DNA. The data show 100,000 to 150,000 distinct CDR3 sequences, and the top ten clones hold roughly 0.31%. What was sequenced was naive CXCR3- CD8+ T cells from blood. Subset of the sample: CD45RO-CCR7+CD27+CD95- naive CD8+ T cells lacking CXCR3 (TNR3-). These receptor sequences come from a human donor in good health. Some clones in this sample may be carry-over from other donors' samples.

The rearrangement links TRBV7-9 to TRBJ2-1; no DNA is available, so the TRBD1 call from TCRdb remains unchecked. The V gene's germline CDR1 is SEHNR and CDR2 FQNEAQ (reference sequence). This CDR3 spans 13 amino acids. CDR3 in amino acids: CASSTQGGNEQFF.

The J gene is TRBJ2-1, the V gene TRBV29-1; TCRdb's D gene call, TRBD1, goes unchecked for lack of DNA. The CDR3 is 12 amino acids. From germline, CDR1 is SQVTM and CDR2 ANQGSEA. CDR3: CSAMEQGTDLFF.

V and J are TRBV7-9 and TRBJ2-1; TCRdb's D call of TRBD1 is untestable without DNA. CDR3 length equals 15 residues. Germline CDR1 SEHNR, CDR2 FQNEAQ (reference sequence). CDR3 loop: CASSPDSVPYNEQFF.

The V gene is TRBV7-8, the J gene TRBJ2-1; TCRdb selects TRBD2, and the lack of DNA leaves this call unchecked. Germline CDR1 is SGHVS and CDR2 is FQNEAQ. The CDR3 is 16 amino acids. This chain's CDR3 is CASSRSASGSLHEQFF.

This CDR3 reads CATTRDMGQFYGYTF. The rearrangement uses TRBV15 and TRBJ1-2; TCRdb calls TRBD1, which cannot be checked without DNA. The CDR3 runs 15 residues. CDR1 is LNHNV and CDR2 is YYDKDF in the germline V gene (reference sequence).

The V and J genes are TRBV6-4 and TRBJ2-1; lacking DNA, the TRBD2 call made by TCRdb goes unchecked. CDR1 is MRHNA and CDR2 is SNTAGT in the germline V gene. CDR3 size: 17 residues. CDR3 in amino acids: CARVRMGLDDSYNEQFF.

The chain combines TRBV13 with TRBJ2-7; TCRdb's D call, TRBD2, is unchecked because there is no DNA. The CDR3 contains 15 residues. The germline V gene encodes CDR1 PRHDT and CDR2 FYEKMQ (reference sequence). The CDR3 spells CASSLRGRPSYEQYF. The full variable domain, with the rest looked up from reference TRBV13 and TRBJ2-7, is AAGVIQSPRHLIKEKRETATLKCYPIPRHDTVYWYQQGPGQDPQFLISFYEKMQSDKGSIPDRFSAQQFSDYHSELNMSSLELGDSALYFCASSLRGRPSYEQYFGPGTRLTVT.

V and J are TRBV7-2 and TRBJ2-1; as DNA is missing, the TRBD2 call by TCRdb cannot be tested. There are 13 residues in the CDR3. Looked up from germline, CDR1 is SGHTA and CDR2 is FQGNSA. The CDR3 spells CASSSTSIDEQFF. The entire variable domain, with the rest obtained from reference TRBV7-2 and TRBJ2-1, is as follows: GAGVSQSPSNKVTEKGKDVELRCDPISGHTALYWYRQSLGQGLEFLIYFQGNSAPDKSGLPSDRFSAERTGGSVSTLTIQRTQQEDSAVYLCASSSTSIDEQFFGPGTRLTVL.

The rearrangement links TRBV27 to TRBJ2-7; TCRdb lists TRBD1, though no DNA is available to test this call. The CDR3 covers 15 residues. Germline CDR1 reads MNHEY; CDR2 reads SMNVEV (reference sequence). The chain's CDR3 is CASSLDRDSLDEQYF.

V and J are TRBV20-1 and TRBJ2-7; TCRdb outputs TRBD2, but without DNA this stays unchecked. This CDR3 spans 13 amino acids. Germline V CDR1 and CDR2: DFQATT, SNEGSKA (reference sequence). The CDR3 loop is CSARIGSGYEQYF.

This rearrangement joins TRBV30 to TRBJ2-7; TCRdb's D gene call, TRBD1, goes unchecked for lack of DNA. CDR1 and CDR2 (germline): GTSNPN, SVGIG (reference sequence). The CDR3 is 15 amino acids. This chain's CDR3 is CAWSVARGLRYEQYF.

Here the CDR3 reads CSLYSQLTGELFF. The V gene is TRBV29-1, the J gene TRBJ2-2; TCRdb selects TRBD2, and the lack of DNA leaves this call unchecked. This CDR3 region has 13 residues. The germline V gene has CDR1 SQVTM and CDR2 ANQGSEA.

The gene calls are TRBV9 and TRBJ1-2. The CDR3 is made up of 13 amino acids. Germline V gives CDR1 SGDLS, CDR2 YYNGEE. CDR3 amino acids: CASSTGTPYGYTF.

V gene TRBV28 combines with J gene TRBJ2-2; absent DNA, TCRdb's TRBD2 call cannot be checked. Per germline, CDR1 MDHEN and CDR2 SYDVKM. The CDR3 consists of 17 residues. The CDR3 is CASSLSAGGPNTGELFF.

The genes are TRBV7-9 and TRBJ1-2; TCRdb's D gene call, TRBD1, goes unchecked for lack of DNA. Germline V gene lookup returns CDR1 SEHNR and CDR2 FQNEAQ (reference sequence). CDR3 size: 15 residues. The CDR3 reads CASSARDRTLDGYTF.

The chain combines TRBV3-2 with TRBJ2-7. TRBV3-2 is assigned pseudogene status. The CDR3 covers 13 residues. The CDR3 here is CASSQANGYEQYF.

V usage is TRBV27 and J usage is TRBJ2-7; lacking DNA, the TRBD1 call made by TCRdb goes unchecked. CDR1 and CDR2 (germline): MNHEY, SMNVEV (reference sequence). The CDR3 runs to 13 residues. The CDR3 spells CATSGRGGYEQYF.

CDR3 residues: CASSTRDRSEGAFF. The chain uses TRBV6-5 and TRBJ1-1; there is no DNA to check the TCRdb D call of TRBD1. The germline CDR1 and CDR2 sequences are MNHEY and SVGAGI. This CDR3 contains 14 residues.

The CDR3 sequence: CASSLEAGNSYEQYF. The gene calls are TRBV5-1 and TRBJ2-7. The CDR3 is 15 residues long. In germline, CDR1 is SGHRS, CDR2 YFSETQ.

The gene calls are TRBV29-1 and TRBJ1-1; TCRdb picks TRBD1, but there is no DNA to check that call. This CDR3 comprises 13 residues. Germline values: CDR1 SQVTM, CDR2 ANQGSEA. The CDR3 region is CSARPGANTEAFF.

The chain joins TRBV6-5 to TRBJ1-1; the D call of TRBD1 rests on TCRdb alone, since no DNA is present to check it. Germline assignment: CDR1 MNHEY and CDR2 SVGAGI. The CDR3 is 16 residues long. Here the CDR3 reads CASSYSGTGGNTEAFF.

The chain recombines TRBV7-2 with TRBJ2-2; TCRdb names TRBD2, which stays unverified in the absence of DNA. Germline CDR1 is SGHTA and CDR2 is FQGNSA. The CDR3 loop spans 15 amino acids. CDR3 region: CASSLFPLNTGELFF.

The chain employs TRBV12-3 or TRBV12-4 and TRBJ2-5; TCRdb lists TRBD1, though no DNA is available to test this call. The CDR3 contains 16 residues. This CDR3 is CASSLTGGSLGETQYF.

The CDR3 is CSVVEGGRAYNEQFF. The chain carries TRBV29-1 and TRBJ2-1; TCRdb indicates TRBD2, and absent DNA this call remains unverified. Germline CDR1 and CDR2: SQVTM and ANQGSEA. There are 15 residues in the CDR3.

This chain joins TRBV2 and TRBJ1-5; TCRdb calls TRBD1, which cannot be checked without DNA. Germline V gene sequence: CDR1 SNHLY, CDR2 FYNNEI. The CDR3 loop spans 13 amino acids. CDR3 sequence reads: CASSEGGHQPQHF.

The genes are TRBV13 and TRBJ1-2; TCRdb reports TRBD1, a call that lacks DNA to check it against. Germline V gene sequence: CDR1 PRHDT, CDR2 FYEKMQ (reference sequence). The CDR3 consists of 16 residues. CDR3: CASSLKSRQALYGYTF.

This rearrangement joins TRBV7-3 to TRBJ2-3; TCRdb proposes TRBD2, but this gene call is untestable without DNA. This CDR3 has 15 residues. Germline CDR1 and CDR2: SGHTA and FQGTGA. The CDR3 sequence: CASSYGGPSEDTQYF.

CDR3 loop: CASSQDYDTEAFF. The chain is built from TRBV4-1 and TRBJ1-1. Germline assignment: CDR1 MGHRA and CDR2 YSYEKL. This CDR3 is 13 amino acids long.

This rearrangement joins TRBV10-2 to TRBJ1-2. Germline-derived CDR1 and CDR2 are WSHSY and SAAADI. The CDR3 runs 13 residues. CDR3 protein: CATLSLTGYGYTF.

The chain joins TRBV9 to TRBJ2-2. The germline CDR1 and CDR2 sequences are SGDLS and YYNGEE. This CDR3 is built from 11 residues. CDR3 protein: CASSAAGELFF.

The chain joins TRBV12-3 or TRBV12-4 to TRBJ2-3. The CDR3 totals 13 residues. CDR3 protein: CASRGLASDTQYF.

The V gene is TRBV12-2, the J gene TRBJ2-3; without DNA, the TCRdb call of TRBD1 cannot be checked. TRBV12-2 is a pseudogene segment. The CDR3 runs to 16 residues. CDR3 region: CASRRWGTGVTDTQYF.